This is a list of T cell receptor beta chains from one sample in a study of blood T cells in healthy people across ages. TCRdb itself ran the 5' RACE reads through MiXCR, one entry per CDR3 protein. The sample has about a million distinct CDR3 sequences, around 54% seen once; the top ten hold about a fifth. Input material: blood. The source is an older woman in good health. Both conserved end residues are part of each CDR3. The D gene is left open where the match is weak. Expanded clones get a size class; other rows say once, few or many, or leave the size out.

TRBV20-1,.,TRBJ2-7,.,TGCAGTGCTAGTTGGGGGGCCACCTACGAGCAGTACTTC,CSASWGATYEQYF
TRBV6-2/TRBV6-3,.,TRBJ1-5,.,TGTGCCAGCAGTTACACCGGAGGCAATCAGCCCCAGCATTTT,CASSYTGGNQPQHF
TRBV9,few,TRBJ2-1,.,TGTGCCAGCAGCGCCCCCGGGACTCAGCAGTTCTTC,CASSAPGTQQFF
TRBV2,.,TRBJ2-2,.,TGTGCCAGCAGTGGGGTCGGGTCCCGGCGAGACACCGGGGAGCTGTTTTTT,CASSGVGSRRDTGELFF
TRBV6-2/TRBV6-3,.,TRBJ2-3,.,TGTGCCAGCAAGGGTGACAAGTTTGGCACAGATACGCAGTATTTT,CASKGDKFGTDTQYF
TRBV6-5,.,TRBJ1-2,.,TGTGCCAGCAGTAGAGGGACGCATAACTATGGCTACACCTTC,CASSRGTHNYGYTF
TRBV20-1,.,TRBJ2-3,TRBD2,TGCAGTGCTTTACCGGGACTAGCGGAACATACGCAGTATTTT,CSALPGLAEHTQYF
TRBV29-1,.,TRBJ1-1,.,TGCAGCGTAGCCGGGACTAGCTCCTACAATGAAGCTTTCTTT,CSVAGTSSYNEAFF
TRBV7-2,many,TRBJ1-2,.,TGTGCCAGCAGCTTTACTCGAGGCTATGGCTACACCTTC,CASSFTRGYGYTF
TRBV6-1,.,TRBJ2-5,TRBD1,TGTGCCAGCAGTCCAGACGACAGGGGGCGGGAGACCCAGTACTTC,CASSPDDRGRETQYF
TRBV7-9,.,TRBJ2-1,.,TGTGCCAGCAGCTTAGCTTCGGTCAATGAGCAGTTCTTC,CASSLASVNEQFF
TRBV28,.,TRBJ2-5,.,TGTGCCAGCAGTTCAGGGACCATGGACCAAGAGACCCAGTACTTC,CASSSGTMDQETQYF
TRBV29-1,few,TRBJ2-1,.,TGCAGCGTTGATAGTGATGAGCAGTTCTTC,CSVDSDEQFF
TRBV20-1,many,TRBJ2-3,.,TGCAGTGTGGCTAGAAGCACAGATACGCAGTATTTT,CSVARSTDTQYF
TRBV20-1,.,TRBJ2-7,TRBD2,TGCAGTGCTAGGTGGGAGACTAGCGGGATCTACAATGAGCAGTACTTC,CSARWETSGIYNEQYF
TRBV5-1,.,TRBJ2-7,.,TGCGCCAGCAGCCACGAGGGTCGGGGGCCCTACGAGCAGTACTTC,CASSHEGRGPYEQYF
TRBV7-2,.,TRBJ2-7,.,TGTGCCAGCAGCCAAAGGGGGGCGCAGTACGAGCAGTACTTC,CASSQRGAQYEQYF
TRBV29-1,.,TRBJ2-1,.,TGCAGCGCTCACCCCAGGGGACCTAACAATGAGCAGTTCTTC,CSAHPRGPNNEQFF
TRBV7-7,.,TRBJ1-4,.,TGTGCCAGCAGCCAACTCACGGGTCACGGGGAAAAACTGTTTTTT,CASSQLTGHGEKLFF
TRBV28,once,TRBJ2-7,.,TGTGCCAGCAGCCCTCCAAAACAGGGCTCTAGCTCCTACGAGCAGTACTTC,CASSPPKQGSSSYEQYF
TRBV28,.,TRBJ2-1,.,TGTGCCAGCAGTCCAGGGGGGAGAGGCTATGAGCAGTTCTTC,CASSPGGRGYEQFF
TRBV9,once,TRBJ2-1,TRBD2,TGTGCCAGCAGCTTCCGACTAGCGGGAGTCAATAGTGATGAGCAGTTCTTC,CASSFRLAGVNSDEQFF
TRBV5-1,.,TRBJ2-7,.,TGCGCCAGCAGCTCACAGGGACAACTATCCTACGAGCAGTACTTC,CASSSQGQLSYEQYF
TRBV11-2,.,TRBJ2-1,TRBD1,TGTGCCAGCAGCACGGGACAGGGGGCCTACAAGGAGCAGTTCTTC,CASSTGQGAYKEQFF
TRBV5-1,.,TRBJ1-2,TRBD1,TGCGCCAGCAGCTTGGACCCGGGACAGGGTATCTATGGCTACACCTTC,CASSLDPGQGIYGYTF
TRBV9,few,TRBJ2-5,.,TGTGCCAGCAGCTCAAGCCCCCAGCGGACGACTGAGACCCAGTACTTC,CASSSSPQRTTETQYF
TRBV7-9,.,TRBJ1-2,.,TGTGCCAGCCGTAAGGGAAGTGCTAAGGGCTACACCTTC,CASRKGSAKGYTF
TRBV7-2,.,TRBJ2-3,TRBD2,TGTGCCAGCAGCACCAAGACTAGCGGGGTTTCAGATACGCAGTATTTT,CASSTKTSGVSDTQYF
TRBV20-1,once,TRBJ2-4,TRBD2,TGCAGTGCCAGAAGACTAGCGCACATTCAGTACTTC,CSARRLAHIQYF
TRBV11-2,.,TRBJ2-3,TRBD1,TGTGCCAGCAGCGAACCCGGGACAGGGAAATATACGCAGTATTTT,CASSEPGTGKYTQYF
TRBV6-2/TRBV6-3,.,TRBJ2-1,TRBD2,TGTGCCAGCAGTCCTCAGGGAGGGCGCAATGAGCAGTTCTTC,CASSPQGGRNEQFF
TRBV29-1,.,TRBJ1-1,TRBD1,TGCAGCGTCGCAGGGGGAGGGGCTGAAGCTTTCTTT,CSVAGGGAEAFF
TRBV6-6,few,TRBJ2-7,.,TGTGCCAGCAGTGAAGAATACGAGCAGTACTTC,CASSEEYEQYF
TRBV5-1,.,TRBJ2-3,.,TGCGCCAGCAACTTGGACTCGATCACAGATACGCAGTATTTT,CASNLDSITDTQYF
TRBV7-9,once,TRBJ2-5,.,TGTGCCAGCAGGATCGGCCAAGGGCCTTATGAGCAGTACTTC,CASRIGQGPYEQYF
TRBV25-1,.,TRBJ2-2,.,TGTGCCGGGGGCCGAAGAACGAACACCGGGGAGCTGTTTTTT,CAGGRRTNTGELFF
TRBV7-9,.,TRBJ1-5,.,TGTGCCAGCAGCTCCTTGGGAGGGATAAGCAATCAGCCCCAGCATTTT,CASSSLGGISNQPQHF
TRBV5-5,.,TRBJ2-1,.,TGTGCCAGCAGCCCGGCGGTAGGCTCCTACAATGAGCAGTTCTTC,CASSPAVGSYNEQFF
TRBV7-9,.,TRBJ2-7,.,TGTGCCAGCAGCCCACCACAAGCGAGCTCCTACAATGGGCAGTACTTC,CASSPPQASSYNGQYF
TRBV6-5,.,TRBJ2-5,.,TGTGCCATCTCGCCGGGGGTAGGATACCAAGAGACCCAGTACTTC,CAISPGVGYQETQYF
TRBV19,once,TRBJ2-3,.,TGTGCCAGCACCCCAGGGTTTGGGTACACAGATACGCAGTATTTT,CASTPGFGYTDTQYF
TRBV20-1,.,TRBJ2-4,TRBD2,TGCAGTGCTAGGGTAGCGGGAGAGCTAGCCAAAAACATTCAGTACTTC,CSARVAGELAKNIQYF
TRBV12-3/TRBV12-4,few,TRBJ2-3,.,TGTGCCAGCAGTTTTAATTCGTTACGTACAGATACGCAGTATTTT,CASSFNSLRTDTQYF
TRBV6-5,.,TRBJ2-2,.,TGTGCCAGCAGTTACTCTCGTCGAGATGTCTTTAACACCGGGGAGCTGTTTTTT,CASSYSRRDVFNTGELFF
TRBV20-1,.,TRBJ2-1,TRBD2,TGCAGTGCTAGAGATGGAGCCGGGACTAGTGGACCCAATGAGCAGTTCTTC,CSARDGAGTSGPNEQFF